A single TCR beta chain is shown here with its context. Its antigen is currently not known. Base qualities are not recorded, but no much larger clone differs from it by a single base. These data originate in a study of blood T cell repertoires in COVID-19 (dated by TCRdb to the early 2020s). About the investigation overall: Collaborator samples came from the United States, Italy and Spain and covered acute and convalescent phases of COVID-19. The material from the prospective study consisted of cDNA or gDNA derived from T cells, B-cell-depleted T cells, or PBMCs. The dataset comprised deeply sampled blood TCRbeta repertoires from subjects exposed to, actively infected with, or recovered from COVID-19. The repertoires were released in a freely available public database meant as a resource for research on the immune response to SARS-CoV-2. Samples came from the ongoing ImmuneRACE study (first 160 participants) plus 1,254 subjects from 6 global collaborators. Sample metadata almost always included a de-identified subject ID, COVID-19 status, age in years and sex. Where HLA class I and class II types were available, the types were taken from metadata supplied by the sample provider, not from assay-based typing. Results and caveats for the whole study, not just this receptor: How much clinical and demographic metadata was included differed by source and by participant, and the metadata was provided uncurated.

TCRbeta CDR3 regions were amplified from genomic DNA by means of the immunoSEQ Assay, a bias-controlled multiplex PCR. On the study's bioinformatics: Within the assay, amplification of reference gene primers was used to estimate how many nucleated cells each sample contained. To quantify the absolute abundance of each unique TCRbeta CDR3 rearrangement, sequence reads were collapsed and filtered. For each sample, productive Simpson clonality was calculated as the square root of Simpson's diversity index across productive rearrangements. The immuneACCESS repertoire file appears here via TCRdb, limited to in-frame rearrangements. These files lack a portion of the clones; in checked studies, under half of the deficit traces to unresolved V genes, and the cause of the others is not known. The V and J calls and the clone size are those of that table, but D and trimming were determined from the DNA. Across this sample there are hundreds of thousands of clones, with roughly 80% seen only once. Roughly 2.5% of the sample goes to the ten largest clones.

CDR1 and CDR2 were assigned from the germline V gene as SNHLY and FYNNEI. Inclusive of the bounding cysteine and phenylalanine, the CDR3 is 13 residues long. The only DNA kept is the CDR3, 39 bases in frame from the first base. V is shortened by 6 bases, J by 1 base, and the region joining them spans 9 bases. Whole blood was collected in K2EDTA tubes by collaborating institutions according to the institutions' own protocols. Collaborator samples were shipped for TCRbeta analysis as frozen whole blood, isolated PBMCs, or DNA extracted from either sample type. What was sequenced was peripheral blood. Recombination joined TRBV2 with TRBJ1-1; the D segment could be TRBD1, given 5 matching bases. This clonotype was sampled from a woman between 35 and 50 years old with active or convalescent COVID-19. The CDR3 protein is CASSAGPNTEAFF. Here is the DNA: TGTGCCAGCAGCGCGGGACCGAACACTGAAGCTTTCTTT.